This T cell receptor (beta chain) stems from a study of cytomegalovirus exposure and HLA in healthy donors. Study overall: Findings of an earlier analysis included some 120 million unique TCR beta sequences from roughly 190 million T cells.

The donors were healthy bone marrow donors. At sampling all donors were nominally healthy, likely with unrecorded immune exposures. The PCR employed 60 Vbeta primers together with 13 Jbeta primers. Profiling relied on immunoSEQ multiplex PCR, and the TCRdb table lists in-frame clones only, not all of them. The profile covers about 120,000 clones, with roughly 69% appearing a single time and less than 9.5% taken by the ten largest. The ends lost 5 bases at V and 4 bases at J; junction bases unmatched: 14. Germline values: CDR1 LNHNV, CDR2 YYDKDF (reference sequence). This CDR3 spans 16 amino acids. This clonotype was obtained from a middle-aged woman in good health and CMV-seropositive. This chain links TRBV15 with TRBJ2-7; 7 bases line up with TRBD2. Specimen: PBMCs. CDR3 residues: CATSRGRGIEVYEQYF. The CDR3 DNA is TGTGCCACCAGCCGAGGGAGGGGCATTGAGGTGTACGAGCAGTACTTC.